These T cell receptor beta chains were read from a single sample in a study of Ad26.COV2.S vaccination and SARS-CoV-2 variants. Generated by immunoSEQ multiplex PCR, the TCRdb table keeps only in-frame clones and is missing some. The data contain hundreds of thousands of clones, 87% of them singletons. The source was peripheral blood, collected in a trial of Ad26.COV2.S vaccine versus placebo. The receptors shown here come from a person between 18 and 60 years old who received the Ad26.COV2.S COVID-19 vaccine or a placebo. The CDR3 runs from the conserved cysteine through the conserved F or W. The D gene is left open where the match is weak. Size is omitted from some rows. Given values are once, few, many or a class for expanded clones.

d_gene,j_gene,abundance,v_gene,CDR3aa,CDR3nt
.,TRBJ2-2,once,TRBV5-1,CASSPPTAGRPGELFF,TGCGCCAGCAGCCCCCCGACAGCCGGGCGCCCCGGGGAGCTGTTTTTT
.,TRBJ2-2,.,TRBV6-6,CASSYLTTGELFF,TGTGCCAGCAGTTACCTAACTACCGGGGAGCTGTTTTTT
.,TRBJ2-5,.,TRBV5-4,CASSWSEGAKETQYF,TGTGCCAGCAGCTGGTCGGAGGGGGCCAAAGAGACCCAGTACTTC
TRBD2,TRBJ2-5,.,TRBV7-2,CASSPLGGSETQYF,TGTGCCAGCAGCCCCCTCGGGGGGTCAGAGACCCAGTACTTC
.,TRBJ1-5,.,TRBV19,CASSIDARRAQPQHF,TGTGCCAGTAGTATAGATGCTCGTCGGGCGCAGCCCCAGCATTTT
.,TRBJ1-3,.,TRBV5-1,CASSLGQSSGNTIYF,TGCGCCAGCAGCCTAGGACAGAGCTCTGGAAACACCATATATTTT
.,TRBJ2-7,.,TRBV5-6,CASNVEGLSYEQYF,TGTGCCAGCAATGTCGAGGGACTTTCCTACGAGCAGTACTTC
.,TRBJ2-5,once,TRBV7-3,CASSSMFGETQYF,TGTGCCAGCAGCTCAATGTTTGGAGAGACCCAGTACTTC
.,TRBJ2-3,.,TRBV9,CASSPTITGGRSTDTQYF,TGTGCCAGCAGCCCTACCATCACGGGGGGCCGGAGCACAGATACGCAGTATTTT
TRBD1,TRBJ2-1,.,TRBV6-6,CASSRGTDRVITNEQFF,TGTGCCAGCAGCCGAGGAACCGACAGGGTCATTACCAATGAGCAGTTCTTC
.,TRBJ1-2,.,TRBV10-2,CATVGGYGYTF,TGCGCCACCGTGGGAGGTTATGGCTACACCTTC
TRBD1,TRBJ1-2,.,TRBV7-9,CASSLEGAIGYTF,TGTGCCAGCAGCTTAGAGGGGGCGATTGGCTACACCTTC
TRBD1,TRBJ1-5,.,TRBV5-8,CASSLLDRGRIFSQHF,TGTGCCAGCAGCTTGTTGGACAGGGGACGGATATTCTCCCAGCATTTT
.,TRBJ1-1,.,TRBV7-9,CASSPNPTYVGTEAFF,TGTGCCAGCAGCCCAAACCCGACCTATGTCGGCACTGAAGCTTTCTTT
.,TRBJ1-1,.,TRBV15,CATSRDGRGWTEAFF,TGTGCCACCAGCAGAGACGGGCGGGGGTGGACTGAAGCTTTCTTT
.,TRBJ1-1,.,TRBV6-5,CASSLQAMNTEAFF,TGTGCCAGCAGTTTACAGGCGATGAACACTGAAGCTTTCTTT
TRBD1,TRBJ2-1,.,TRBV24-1,CATSDSGTGGFNEQFF,TGTGCCACCAGTGATTCCGGGACAGGGGGCTTCAATGAGCAGTTCTTC
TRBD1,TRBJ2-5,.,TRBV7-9,CASSATGVQETQYF,TGTGCCAGCAGCGCAACAGGGGTCCAAGAGACCCAGTACTTC
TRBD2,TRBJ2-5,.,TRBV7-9,CASSTSGGLETQYF,TGTGCCAGCAGCACTAGCGGGGGGCTAGAGACCCAGTACTTC
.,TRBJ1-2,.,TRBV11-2,CASSLGQGGYGYTF,TGTGCCAGCAGCTTAGGTCAGGGAGGCTATGGCTACACCTTC
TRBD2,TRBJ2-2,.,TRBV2,CASSFSGGLPGELFF,TGTGCCAGCAGTTTTAGCGGGGGGCTTCCCGGGGAGCTGTTTTTT
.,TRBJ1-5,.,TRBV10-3,CAISESSGNQPQHF,TGTGCCATCAGTGAGTCGTCGGGGAATCAGCCCCAGCATTTT
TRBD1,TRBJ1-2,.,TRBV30,CAWIPDRGFYGYTF,TGTGCCTGGATACCGGACAGGGGATTCTATGGCTACACCTTC
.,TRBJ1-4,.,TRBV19,CASIREQGSPNEKLFF,TGTGCCAGTATCAGAGAACAGGGCAGTCCCAATGAAAAACTGTTTTTT
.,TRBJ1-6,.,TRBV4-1,CASSQAPGYNSPLHF,TGCGCCAGCAGCCAAGCCCCAGGTTATAATTCACCCCTCCACTTT
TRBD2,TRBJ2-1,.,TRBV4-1,CASSQDRLAGNEQFF,TGCGCCAGCAGCCAAGATCGGCTAGCGGGCAATGAGCAGTTCTTC
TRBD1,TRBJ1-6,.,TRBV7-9,CASSARQGVSYNSPLHF,TGTGCCAGCAGCGCACGACAGGGGGTGTCCTATAATTCACCCCTCCACTTT
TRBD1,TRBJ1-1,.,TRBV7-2,CASSSGQGPTEAFF,TGTGCCAGCAGCTCCGGACAGGGGCCCACTGAAGCTTTCTTT
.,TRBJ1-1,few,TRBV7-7,CASSLGENTEAFF,TGTGCTAGCAGCTTAGGGGAGAACACTGAAGCTTTCTTT